The 13 T cell receptor beta chains reported below all come from one sample, sequenced in a study of blood T cell repertoires in COVID-19. Data came from immunoSEQ multiplex PCR; TCRdb stores just in-frame clones and leaves some out. The sample has around 59,000 clones, about 87% seen once. Sequencing used peripheral blood. Receptor source: a man aged 60-69 years with acute or convalescent COVID-19.

The rearrangement uses TRBV7-3 and TRBJ2-5; a weak D match, TRBD1 (7 bases). The CDR3 contains 13 residues. V lost 4 bases, J lost 5 bases, and 11 bases lay in between. CDR1 is SGHTA, CDR2 FQGTGA, per germline. The CDR3 is CASSYPGGETQYF. The CDR3 coding sequence is TGTGCCAGCAGCTACCCAGGGGGGGAGACCCAGTACTTC. The full variable domain, completed using reference TRBV7-3 and TRBJ2-5, is GAGVSQTPSNKVTEKGKYVELRCDPISGHTALYWYRQSLGQGPEFLIYFQGTGAADDSGLPNDRFFAVRPEGSVSTLKIQRTERGDSAVYLCASSYPGGETQYFGPGTRLLVL.

CDR3 in amino acids: CASSLGPLPQETQYF. In DNA, the CDR3 is TGTGCCAGCAGCCTAGGGCCGCTTCCTCAAGAGACCCAGTACTTC. The chain links TRBV11-2 to TRBJ2-5, with D unclear. CDR1 SGHAT and CDR2 FQNNGV come from the germline V gene. The CDR3 is 15 amino acids. V lost 5 bases, J lost 2 bases, and 15 bases lay in between.

This clone is a singleton in its sample. This chain uses TRBV18 with TRBJ1-2, with D unclear. This CDR3 is 14 amino acids long. V lost 4 bases, J lost 2 bases, and 11 bases lay in between. Germline assignment: CDR1 KGHSH and CDR2 LQKENI. The CDR3 DNA reads as TGTGCCAGCTCACTAGCCAAGTTGAACTATGGCTACACCTTC. Residues: CASSLAKLNYGYTF. The full variable domain, with the rest looked up from reference TRBV18 and TRBJ1-2, is NAGVMQNPRHLVRRRGQEARLRCSPMKGHSHVYWYRQLPEEGLKFMVYLQKENIIDESGMPKERFSAEFPKEGPSILRIQQVVRGDSAAYFCASSLAKLNYGYTFGSGTRLTVV.

The gene calls are TRBV6-5 and TRBJ1-1, with 8 bases identical to TRBD1. V dropped 6 bases and J dropped 9; count of bases not matched to a gene: 12. The CDR3 sequence is 14 residues long. From germline, CDR1 is MNHEY and CDR2 SVGAGI. CDR3 region: CASSYARGQGQAFF. The CDR3, as DNA: TGTGCCAGCAGCTATGCCCGAGGACAGGGACAAGCTTTCTTT.

The genes are TRBV19 and TRBJ2-1, with 9 bases that match TRBD1. Trimming removed 7 bases from V and 1 base from J; junction bases left unmatched: 11. This CDR3 is 17 amino acids long. The germline CDR1 and CDR2 sequences are LNHDA and SQIVND (reference sequence). The CDR3 region has the DNA TGTGCCAGTACCCTATTCTTTGACAGGGGGTCCTACAATGAGCAGTTCTTC. Translated, it gives CASTLFFDRGSYNEQFF.

This clone was detected only once. The genes are TRBV30 and TRBJ2-4, with 10 bases aligning to TRBD2. Germline loops: CDR1 GTSNPN, CDR2 SVGIG (reference sequence). The CDR3 runs to 14 residues. After removal of 4 bases from V and 7 bases from J, the junction contained 7 bases not matched to a gene. DNA for the CDR3: TGTGCCTGGACAAGCGGGAGGGCGGAGAACATTCAGTACTTC. Encoded protein: CAWTSGRAENIQYF.

The chain employs TRBV27 and TRBJ2-1, with 8 bases aligning to TRBD2. The germline CDR1 and CDR2 sequences are MNHEY and SMNVEV (reference sequence). This CDR3 spans 16 amino acids. Losses at the gene ends were 0 bases for V and 2 bases for J; bases not matched to a gene: 3. Written as DNA, the CDR3 is TGTGCCAGCAGTTTATCGACACTAGCGGCCTACAATGAGCAGTTCTTC. Translating gives CASSLSTLAAYNEQFF.

This clone was observed a single time. V and J are TRBV15 and TRBJ2-1, with 10 bases fitting TRBD1. The CDR3 covers 14 residues. Germline V lookup: CDR1 LNHNV, CDR2 YYDKDF (reference sequence). With V trimmed by 5 bases and J by 9 bases, 7 bases remained unmatched. The CDR3 loop reads CATSGDRGLFEQFF. CDR3 nucleotides: TGTGCCACCAGCGGCGACAGGGGGCTCTTTGAGCAGTTCTTC.

V and J are TRBV3-1 (or the pseudogene TRBV3-2) and TRBJ2-7, with a possible D match to TRBD1 (6 bases). V lost 7 bases to trimming and J lost 4 bases, with 20 bases between them. This CDR3 contains 15 residues. The germline V gene encodes CDR1 LGHDT and CDR2 YNNKEL (reference sequence). Here the CDR3 reads CASTQTGTSDYEQYF. CDR3 bases: TGTGCCAGCACCCAGACCGGGACATCAGATTACGAGCAGTACTTC.

The V gene is TRBV28, the J gene TRBJ1-5; a weak D match, TRBD1 (5 bases). Trimming pared 5 bases from V and 1 base from J, leaving 12 bases between. CDR3 size: 15 residues. Germline CDR1 and CDR2: MDHEN and SYDVKM. The CDR3 DNA follows: TGTGCCAGCAGTCCGGGACTCGGAAGCAATCAGCCCCAGCATTTT. Protein: CASSPGLGSNQPQHF.

J is TRBJ1-2 and V is TRBV7-9; 9 positions match TRBD1. V lost 0 bases and J lost 3; bases outside the gene matches: 8. The CDR3 is 17 residues long. Germline V gives CDR1 SEHNR, CDR2 FQNEAQ (reference sequence). CDR3 in amino acids: CASSLAGSGTGYYGYTF. The CDR3 nucleotides are TGTGCCAGCAGCTTAGCGGGTAGCGGGACAGGGTACTATGGCTACACCTTC.

The chain uses TRBV30 and TRBJ2-3; D is perhaps TRBD1 (6 bases). Trimming took 7 bases from V and 1 from J, leaving 9 bases between them. The CDR3 spans 12 residues. The germline V gene has CDR1 GTSNPN and CDR2 SVGIG (reference sequence). The chain's CDR3 is CASSGGTDTQYF. CDR3 nucleotides: TGTGCCTCCTCAGGGGGCACAGATACGCAGTATTTT.

This clone came up once. The chain is built from TRBV4-2 and TRBJ2-7; D possibly corresponds to TRBD1 (6 bases). Trimming stripped 0 bases from V and 3 bases from J, with 12 bases between. The CDR3 consists of 15 residues. Germline CDR1 and CDR2: LGHNA and YNFKEQ. The CDR3 region is CASSQEGTGRYEQYF. DNA for the CDR3: TGTGCCAGCAGCCAAGAGGGAACAGGGCGCTACGAGCAGTACTTC.